The clone carrying this T cell receptor (beta chain) appeared a few times. This sample is part of a study of patients and donors after allogeneic stem cell transplantation. TCRdb fed the RT-PCR reads into MiXCR, producing one record per CDR3 protein. The sample records some 880,000 distinct CDR3 sequences, about 20% being singletons. Sequencing was done on a sample of blood, either unsorted or a sorted T cell fraction (not recorded which). The receptor's source is a human donor who was either an allogeneic HSCT recipient or a stem cell or donor lymphocyte infusion donor (not recorded which). It is not recorded whose cells these are; they may come from a transplant donor.

CDR3 residues: CASSFDGQVTDTQYF. CDR3 bases: TGTGCCAGCAGCTTTGATGGACAGGTCACAGATACGCAGTATTTT. The chain is built from TRBV7-9 and TRBJ2-3; 7 bases agree with TRBD1. The ends lost 3 bases at V and 2 bases at J; junction bases unmatched: 5. Germline CDR1 and CDR2: SEHNR and FQNEAQ (reference sequence). The CDR3 has 15 residues.